The 16 T cell receptor beta chains below come from one sample, sequenced in a study of identical twins. TCRdb analysed the 5' RACE reads with MiXCR anew, one entry per CDR3 protein. The data show approximately 700,000 distinct CDR3 sequences, with 5.5% to 7.5% seen just once and roughly 1.6% held by the top ten. The sequenced sample consisted of naive T cells sorted from blood. Source of these receptors: a young man in good health.

The gene calls are TRBV6-2 or TRBV6-3 and TRBJ2-1, with 7 bases aligning to TRBD1. The junction had 14 bases not matched to a gene; V was cut back by 7 bases and J by 2 bases. Germline lookup yields CDR1 MNHEY and CDR2 SVGEGT. The CDR3 has 17 residues. In DNA form, the CDR3 reads TGTGCCAGCATCGGCCTCCGCCCAGGGGGACCCTACAATGAGCAGTTCTTC. It yields the protein CASIGLRPGGPYNEQFF.

Note on this clonotype: The CDR3 end shows no conserved phenylalanine or tryptophan, and so a read error is likely. This chain joins TRBV5-6 and TRBJ1-3; 7 bases match TRBD1. The CDR3 spans 16 residues. The V gene's germline CDR1 is SGHDT and CDR2 YYEEEE. V gave up 4 bases and J gave up 0 bases; unmatched junction bases: 7. The CDR3 DNA follows: TGTGCCAGCAGCCTACCTGGGACAGCCTCTGGAAACACCATATATTCT. It codes for CASSLPGTASGNTIYS.

This clonotype has at least ten counts. The J gene is TRBJ2-1, the V gene TRBV5-5; no firm D call. The CDR3 totals 11 residues. Germline V gives CDR1 SGHKS, CDR2 YYEKEE (reference sequence). V lost 3 bases, J lost 5 bases, and 3 bases lay in between. The DNA of the CDR3 is TGTGCCAGCAGCTGGGACAATGAGCAGTTCTTC. It yields the protein CASSWDNEQFF.

This clonotype was counted at least ten times. This chain uses TRBV29-1 with TRBJ2-1, with 12 bases identical to TRBD2. The CDR3 is 16 residues long. Germline V gene data show CDR1 as SQVTM and CDR2 as ANQGSEA. After removal of 6 bases from V and 6 bases from J, the junction contained 12 bases not matched to a gene. The DNA of the CDR3 is TGCAGCGTACCTCCCCTAGGGACTAGCGGGTTCAATGAGCAGTTCTTC. This codes for CSVPPLGTSGFNEQFF.

This clonotype was observed a handful of times. The rearrangement uses TRBV27 and TRBJ2-3, with D possibly matching TRBD2 (6 bases). Trimming stripped 3 bases from V and 1 base from J, with 8 bases between. Germline V gene sequence: CDR1 MNHEY, CDR2 SMNVEV (reference sequence). The CDR3 covers 14 residues. The CDR3 loop is CASSFLARTDTQYF. The CDR3 DNA follows: TGTGCCAGCAGTTTTCTAGCGCGCACAGATACGCAGTATTTT.

V and J are TRBV5-6 and TRBJ2-1; TRBD2 matches at 10 bases. The CDR3 spans 17 residues. The V and J ends lost 4 bases and 3 bases, in that order; junction bases with no gene match: 10. Germline loops: CDR1 SGHDT, CDR2 YYEEEE. The CDR3 loop is CASSPRSGRPFYNEQFF. The CDR3 region has the DNA TGTGCCAGCAGCCCCCGTAGCGGGAGGCCCTTCTACAATGAGCAGTTCTTC.

The chain has TRBV6-2 or TRBV6-3 and TRBJ2-1, with 7 nucleotides matching TRBD1. This CDR3 contains 14 residues. The germline V gene has CDR1 MNHEY and CDR2 SVGEGT. The junction had 5 bases not matched to a gene; V was cut back by 2 bases and J by 7 bases. CDR3 DNA sequence: TGTGCCAGCAGTTACGGGGACAGAGCTAATGAGCAGTTCTTC. As protein: CASSYGDRANEQFF.

In its sample, this clonotype was seen many times. The CDR3: CASSLGRIATNEKLFF. The CDR3 DNA sequence: TGTGCCAGCAGCCTAGGACGGATCGCAACTAATGAAAAACTGTTTTTT. V is TRBV5-6 and J is TRBJ1-4; D is unclear. V was clipped by 4 bases and J by 0 bases, with 13 bases between them. Germline V gene lookup returns CDR1 SGHDT and CDR2 YYEEEE. The CDR3 loop spans 16 amino acids.

In this sample, this clonotype turned up many times. This chain joins TRBV20-1 and TRBJ2-1; a possible D gene is TRBD2 (6 bases). Germline values: CDR1 DFQATT, CDR2 SNEGSKA (reference sequence). The CDR3 contains 13 residues. V was trimmed by 3 bases and J by 8 bases, leaving 14 bases between them. CDR3 residues: CSARTRPSDEQFF. The CDR3 nucleotides are TGCAGTGCTAGGACTAGGCCCTCGGATGAGCAGTTCTTC.

In its sample, this clonotype was seen many times. The gene calls are TRBV20-1 and TRBJ2-1, with D perhaps assigned TRBD1 or TRBD2 (5 bases each). This CDR3 has 10 residues. Germline-derived CDR1 and CDR2 are DFQATT and SNEGSKA (reference sequence). V shed 8 bases and J shed 9 bases, with 11 bases lying between them. CDR3 DNA sequence: TGCAGTCCTCCTGGGGGTGAGCAGTTCTTC. Protein sequence: CSPPGGEQFF.

This clonotype was observed many times. The DNA for the CDR3 is TGTGCCAGCAGCTTATTAAGGGGACTAGCGGGAGCAGGCAATGAGCAGTTCTTC. Translation: CASSLLRGLAGAGNEQFF. V and J are TRBV11-1 and TRBJ2-1; TRBD2 matches 14 bases. CDR1 and CDR2 (germline): SGHAT, FQDESV (reference sequence). This CDR3 is 18 amino acids long. Trimming at V came to 2 bases and at J to 6 bases, leaving 9 bases not matched to a gene.

V gene TRBV7-2 combines with J gene TRBJ2-2, with D possibly being TRBD2 (6 bases). V was cut by 5 bases and J by 6 bases, with 7 bases left in between. The CDR3 extends over 12 amino acids. Germline CDR1 is SGHTA and CDR2 is FQGNSA. The chain's CDR3 is CASSGRSGELFF. Written as DNA, the CDR3 is TGTGCCAGCAGCGGGAGGTCCGGGGAGCTGTTTTTT.

In this sample, this clonotype turned up many times. This chain joins TRBV11-2 and TRBJ2-1; TRBD2 matches 10 bases. Germline V CDR1 and CDR2: SGHAT, FQNNGV. The ends lost 3 bases at V and 6 bases at J; junction bases unmatched: 5. The CDR3 has 15 residues. The CDR3 DNA reads TGTGCCAGCAGCTTGGGAGCTAGCGGGAGCAATGAGCAGTTCTTC. Amino acids: CASSLGASGSNEQFF.

There are a few counts of this clonotype. The J gene is TRBJ2-1, the V gene TRBV11-2; D perhaps matches TRBD1 (5 bases). The CDR3 length is 14 residues. Germline CDR1 is SGHAT and CDR2 is FQNNGV. V lost 6 bases to trimming and J lost 0 bases, with 9 bases between them. The CDR3 protein is CASRSRGSYNEQFF. The CDR3 DNA reads TGTGCCAGCAGATCTAGGGGCTCCTACAATGAGCAGTTCTTC.

This clonotype occurred a few times. The rearrangement links TRBV6-5 to TRBJ1-2, with 7 bases lining up with TRBD1. This CDR3 comprises 16 residues. Trimming cost V 2 bases and J 0 bases; bases outside gene matches: 6. The germline V gene encodes CDR1 MNHEY and CDR2 SVGAGI. The CDR3 loop is CASSYGTALANYGYTF. In nucleotides, the CDR3 is TGTGCCAGCAGTTACGGGACAGCACTAGCTAACTATGGCTACACCTTC.

This clonotype turned up a few times. The gene calls are TRBV5-1 and TRBJ1-1, with D maybe TRBD1 (5 bases). Germline V gives CDR1 SGHRS, CDR2 YFSETQ. The CDR3 extends over 15 amino acids. Trimming pared 4 bases from V and 8 bases from J, leaving 21 bases between. CDR3 residues: CASSPLTPLGQEAFF. The CDR3, as DNA: TGCGCCAGCAGCCCTCTGACCCCCCTCGGACAAGAAGCTTTCTTT. The variable domain in full, with the rest retrieved from reference TRBV5-1 and TRBJ1-1, is KAGVTQTPRYLIKTRGQQVTLSCSPISGHRSVSWYQQTPGQGLQFLFEYFSETQRNKGNFPGRFSGRQFSNSRSEMNVSTLELGDSALYLCASSPLTPLGQEAFFGQGTRLTVV.